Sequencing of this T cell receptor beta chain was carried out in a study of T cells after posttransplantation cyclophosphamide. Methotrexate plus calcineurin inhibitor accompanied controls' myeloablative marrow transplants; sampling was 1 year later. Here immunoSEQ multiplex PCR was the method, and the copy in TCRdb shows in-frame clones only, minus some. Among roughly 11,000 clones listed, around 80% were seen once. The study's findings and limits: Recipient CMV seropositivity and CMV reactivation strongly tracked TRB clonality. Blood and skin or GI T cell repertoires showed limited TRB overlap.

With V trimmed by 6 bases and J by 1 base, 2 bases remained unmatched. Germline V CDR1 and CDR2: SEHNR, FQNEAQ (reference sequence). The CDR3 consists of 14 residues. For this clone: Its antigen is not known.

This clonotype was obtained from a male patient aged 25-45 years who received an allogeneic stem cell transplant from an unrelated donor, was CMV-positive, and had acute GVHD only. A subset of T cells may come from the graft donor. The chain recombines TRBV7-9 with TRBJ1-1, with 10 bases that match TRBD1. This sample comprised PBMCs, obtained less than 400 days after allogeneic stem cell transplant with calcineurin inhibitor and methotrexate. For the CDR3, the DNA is TGTGCCAGCAGAAGACAGGGGGCGAACACTGAAGCTTTCTTT. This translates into CASRRQGANTEAFF.